This T cell receptor beta chain was profiled in a study of control samples from healthy donors and cancer patients (dated by TCRdb to the early 2020s). Preparation of the library involved the immunoSEQ multiplex PCR assay. This immuneACCESS table, as held by TCRdb, lists in-frame sequences with V and J called but not all clones. Of the missing ones, under half trace to an unresolved V gene in checked studies; the others have no known cause. Here the sample has some 100,000 clones; roughly 93% occur a single time. Together, the top ten hold approximately 7.6% of the sample. CDR1 is given as SNHLY and CDR2 as FYNNEI, both from the germline V gene. The CDR3 holds 14 amino acids from the cysteine to the phenylalanine. Kept here is only the CDR3 DNA, which spans 42 bases and is read in frame from base 1. V was cut back by 2 bases and J by 1 base, leaving a gap of 8 bases between them. Worth noting for this clone: Its recognized antigen is unknown. Base qualities are not recorded, but no much larger clone differs from it by a single base.

The sequenced sample was blood. The rearranged chain carries TRBV2 and TRBJ1-1; the D gene cannot be named for sure. This TCR came from a man aged 18 to 35 in good health. The sequenced DNA: TGTGCCAGCAGTGAACCCACTTCGAACACTGAAGCTTTCTTT. Its protein is CASSEPTSNTEAFF.